These 20 T cell receptor beta chains were all obtained from the same sample, sequenced in a study of glioma-infiltrating T cells. Amplification of TCR alpha and beta CDR3 regions from RNA used iRepertoire nested multiplex PCR. MiXCR, run by TCRdb on the multiplex PCR reads, gives a single entry per CDR3 protein. The sample holds a few hundred thousand distinct CDR3 sequences; around 38% are singletons and the top ten take about 12%. Sequences were obtained from glioma tissue, nonneoplastic brain tissue, or PBMCs (not recorded which). These TCRs come from a human donor with low-grade glioma or glioblastoma, undergoing nonglioma brain surgery, or in good health (not recorded which).

The chain uses TRBV5-1 and TRBJ1-2, with a tentative D call TRBD1 (5 bases). The germline gives CDR1 SGHRS, CDR2 YFSETQ. V was pared by 0 bases and J by 4 bases, with 13 bases between. There are 15 residues in the CDR3. CDR3 coding DNA: TGCGCCAGCAGCTTGGGGGGGACCGGGGGCTATGGCTACACCTTC. Protein sequence: CASSLGGTGGYGYTF.

The chain couples TRBV28 to TRBJ2-7; D is ambiguous. This CDR3 has 15 residues. V shed 2 bases and J shed 4 bases, with 15 bases lying between them. The germline CDR1 and CDR2 sequences are MDHEN and SYDVKM. CDR3 in DNA: TGTGCCAGCAGTTTACCGCCGGGTCTCGTATACGAGCAGTACTTC. Its protein is CASSLPPGLVYEQYF. The whole variable domain, remainder taken from reference TRBV28 and TRBJ2-7, is DVKVTQSSRYLVKRTGEKVFLECVQDMDHENMFWYRQDPGLGLRLIYFSYDVKMKEKGDIPEGYSVSREKKERFSLILESASTNQTSMYLCASSLPPGLVYEQYFGPGTRLTVT.

Turning to this clonotype: A single base separates this from a much larger clone, so it may be a read error. The chain employs TRBV28 and TRBJ1-2; D not resolved. In germline, CDR1 is MDHEN, CDR2 SYDVKM. This CDR3 region has 15 residues. The CDR3 region is CASRPDRHRGYGNTF. As DNA, the CDR3 is TGTGCCAGCAGACCCGACCGACATCGCGGCTATGGCAACACCTTC.

The sample holds many counts of this clonotype. V gene TRBV27 combines with J gene TRBJ2-5, with D hard to call. V was pared by 3 bases and J by 5 bases, with 10 bases between. Germline lookup yields CDR1 MNHEY and CDR2 SMNVEV (reference sequence). The CDR3 extends over 13 amino acids. The CDR3 sequence is CASSFLLGETQYF. The CDR3 region has the DNA TGTGCCAGCAGTTTCTTGCTGGGGGAGACCCAGTACTTC.

In its sample, this clonotype was seen many times. The chain joins TRBV6-2 or TRBV6-3 to TRBJ2-5; D gene unclear. The germline V and J ends were trimmed by 2 bases and 5 bases, with 6 bases remaining between them. This CDR3 comprises 12 residues. Per the germline V gene, CDR1 is MNHEY and CDR2 is SVGEGT. This chain's CDR3 is CASSYPVETQYF. DNA of the CDR3: TGTGCCAGCAGTTACCCCGTGGAGACCCAGTACTTC.

The chain has TRBV7-2 and TRBJ1-5; 8 positions agree with TRBD1. V lost 5 bases and J lost 4; bases outside the gene matches: 4. The CDR3 has 14 residues. Germline V gives CDR1 SGHTA, CDR2 FQGNSA. CDR3 bases: TGTGCCAGCAGCATGACAGGGGTTAATCAGCCCCAGCATTTT. It yields the protein CASSMTGVNQPQHF.

The genes are TRBV19 and TRBJ2-7; D ambiguous. The V gene's germline CDR1 is LNHDA and CDR2 SQIVND (reference sequence). The length of the CDR3 is 14 residues. Trimming took 3 bases from V and 3 from J, leaving 12 bases between them. This CDR3 reads CASSMAGAFYEQYF. DNA for the CDR3: TGTGCCAGTAGTATGGCCGGAGCCTTCTACGAGCAGTACTTC.

The genes are TRBV28 and TRBJ2-1; D unclear. V lost 7 bases and J lost 2, with 21 bases in between. From germline, CDR1 is MDHEN and CDR2 SYDVKM. The CDR3 runs to 17 residues. In DNA, the CDR3 is TGTGCCAGCATCCGCCAAGCTGGACGGAGCCCCTACAATGAGCAGTTCTTC. It specifies CASIRQAGRSPYNEQFF.

This clonotype was counted ten times or more. The rearrangement joins TRBV27 to TRBJ2-3; D is unclear. CDR1 is MNHEY and CDR2 is SMNVEV in the germline V gene (reference sequence). There are 13 residues in the CDR3. The ends were cut back, 0 bases at V and 7 bases at J, with 8 bases in the middle. CDR3 in amino acids: CASSLSRKNTQYF. CDR3 coding DNA: TGTGCCAGCAGTTTATCCAGGAAAAATACGCAGTATTTT.

This clonotype was found a few times. The chain has TRBV10-3 and TRBJ2-7; no firm D call. The CDR3 consists of 13 residues. V dropped 3 bases and J dropped 0 bases, with 6 bases sitting between them. Germline V gene data show CDR1 as ENHRY and CDR2 as SYGVKD. The CDR3 sequence is CAISDSISYEQYF. In DNA, the CDR3 is TGTGCCATCAGTGACTCGATCTCCTACGAGCAGTACTTC.

In this sample, this clonotype turned up many times. V gene TRBV6-1 combines with J gene TRBJ2-1; possibly TRBD1 for D (5 bases). The CDR3 loop spans 15 amino acids. Germline V CDR1 and CDR2: MNHNS, SASEGT. The ends were cut back, 7 bases at V and 6 bases at J, with 19 bases in the middle. The CDR3 region is CASTRTRLGVNEQFF. CDR3 bases: TGTGCCAGCACGAGAACACGGCTAGGGGTCAATGAGCAGTTCTTC.

This clonotype was picked up many times. V usage is TRBV25-1 and J usage is TRBJ1-4; 12 bases are a match to TRBD1. V dropped 5 bases and J dropped 10; count of bases not matched to a gene: 11. The germline V gene has CDR1 MGHDK and CDR2 SYGVNS. This CDR3 has 16 residues. CDR3 protein: CASSPEEGTGGGKLFF. In nucleotides, the CDR3 is TGTGCCAGCAGTCCAGAAGAAGGGACAGGGGGCGGAAAACTGTTTTTT.

As to this clonotype: A read error may explain this, as a much larger clone is one base away. The CDR3 nucleotides read TGTGCCAGCACAACGGCTATCACAGATACGCAGTATTTT. Translating it yields CASTTAITDTQYF. The chain links TRBV6-1 to TRBJ2-3; D uncertain. The CDR3 covers 13 residues. Trimming removed 7 bases from V and 2 bases from J, with 10 bases in between. Germline V CDR1 and CDR2: MNHNS, SASEGT.

The rearrangement uses TRBV11-2 and TRBJ1-2; D call uncertain. The germline gives CDR1 SGHAT, CDR2 FQNNGV. This CDR3 is built from 13 residues. The V end lost 2 bases, the J end lost 6 bases, and 10 bases lay between the germline ends. The CDR3 region has the DNA TGTGCCAGCAGCTTACTTCCCCCAGATGGCTACACCTTC. This codes for CASSLLPPDGYTF.

Many counts were recorded for this clonotype. The rearrangement links TRBV6-5 to TRBJ1-4, with TRBD1 matching over 10 bases. The CDR3 totals 15 residues. The germline V gene encodes CDR1 MNHEY and CDR2 SVGAGI. The V gene end was trimmed by 0 bases and the J gene end by 6 bases; junction bases not matched to a gene: 1. In DNA form, the CDR3 reads TGTGCCAGCAGTTACTCAGGGACAGGGGATGAAAAACTGTTTTTT. This sequence encodes CASSYSGTGDEKLFF.

This clonotype was recorded only once. Since a much larger clone is just one base distant, this may be a read error. CDR3 sequence: CASGQGTTDTQYF. The CDR3 DNA sequence: TGTGCCAGCGGTCAGGGAACAACAGATACGCAGTATTTT. This chain links TRBV28 with TRBJ2-3; possible D gene TRBD1, 5 bases. Germline-derived CDR1 and CDR2 are MDHEN and SYDVKM. The CDR3 length is 13 residues. V was pared by 8 bases and J by 3 bases, with 12 bases between.

About this clonotype itself: A much larger clone lies one base from this, so it may be a read error. This rearrangement joins TRBV15 to TRBJ2-7; D is perhaps TRBD2 (6 bases). The CDR3 covers 14 residues. Germline CDR1 reads LNHNV; CDR2 reads YYDKDF (reference sequence). The CDR3 region is CATSRDRGGNELYF. In nucleotides, the CDR3 is TGTGCCACCAGCAGAGATAGGGGAGGCAACGAGCTGTACTTC.

With respect to this clonotype: A single base separates this from a much larger clone, so it may be a read error. This rearrangement joins TRBV27 to TRBJ2-2; D remains unclear. The CDR3 is 15 amino acids. The germline CDR1 and CDR2 sequences are MNHEY and SMNVEV (reference sequence). The CDR3 coding sequence is TGTGCCAGCGGTTTATCTGGATATCCCACCGGGGAGCTGTTTTTT. It translates to CASGLSGYPTGELFF.

This clonotype has more than one count but fewer than ten. The chain employs TRBV4-2 and TRBJ1-5, with TRBD1 matching over 7 bases. The trim removed 0 bases at V and 0 bases at J, leaving 5 bases unmatched. The CDR3 consists of 17 residues. Germline CDR1 and CDR2: LGHNA and YNFKEQ. CDR3 residues: CASSQDTGTASNQPQHF. In DNA, the CDR3 is TGTGCCAGCAGCCAAGACACTGGGACAGCTAGCAATCAGCCCCAGCATTTT.

The J gene is TRBJ2-5, the V gene TRBV19; either TRBD1 or TRBD2 may fit D (5 bases each). CDR3 length equals 16 residues. CDR1 is LNHDA, CDR2 SQIVND, per germline (reference sequence). V was trimmed by 2 bases and J by 1 base, leaving 14 bases between them. The CDR3 nucleotides read TGTGCCAGTAGTATAATGGGTGGGGGACCCCAAGAGACCCAGTACTTC. Amino acids: CASSIMGGGPQETQYF.